The rows below give T cell receptor beta chains drawn from one sample of a study of shared clonotypes between healthy human individuals. The method was immunoSEQ multiplex PCR; TCRdb's version includes in-frame clones alone and lacks a portion of them. The table lists roughly 110,000 clones, about 71% of them singletons. What was sequenced was memory CD8+ T cells sorted from blood. Receptor source: a woman aged 25-40 years in good health. The CDR3 runs from the conserved cysteine through the conserved F or W. D genes are given only for firm matches. Only part of the rows carry a size: once, few, many, or a class if the clone is expanded.

size	D	V	J	CDR3	DNA
NA	NA	TRBV6-5	TRBJ1-1	CASSPPDRIGAFF	TGTGCCAGCAGCCCTCCGGACCGGATCGGGGCTTTCTTT
once	TRBD1	TRBV25-1	TRBJ1-1	CASSERTGGTEAFF	TGTGCCAGCAGTGAAAGGACAGGGGGCACTGAAGCTTTCTTT
NA	NA	TRBV6-5	TRBJ1-1	CACRAGDTEAFF	TGTGCATGTCGGGCGGGTGACACTGAAGCTTTCTTT
NA	NA	TRBV28	TRBJ1-1	CASSHRQGALDTEAFF	TGTGCCAGCAGTCACCGACAAGGGGCGCTGGACACTGAAGCTTTCTTT
few	NA	TRBV4-1	TRBJ1-3	CASSQVGPGNTIYF	TGCGCCAGCAGCCAAGTGGGGCCTGGAAACACCATATATTTT
NA	NA	TRBV28	TRBJ2-2	CASSPPTELNTGELFF	TGTGCCAGCAGTCCCCCGACAGAGCTGAACACCGGGGAGCTGTTTTTT
few	TRBD1	TRBV4-2	TRBJ2-7	CASSQDLGDSSYEQYF	TGTGCCAGCAGCCAAGATTTAGGGGACAGCTCCTACGAGCAGTACTTC
once	TRBD1	TRBV7-8	TRBJ2-5	CASSPGTGRLLKETQYF	TGTGCCAGCAGCCCGGGGACAGGCCGACTCCTGAAAGAGACCCAGTACTTC
NA	NA	TRBV19	TRBJ2-3	CASSVEGSGIDTQYF	TGTGCCAGTAGTGTCGAGGGGTCCGGAATAGATACGCAGTATTTT
NA	TRBD2	TRBV30	TRBJ2-7	CAWRRSGLESPLGEQYF	TGTGCCTGGAGAAGATCGGGACTAGAATCCCCTCTCGGCGAGCAGTACTTC
NA	NA	TRBV5-1	TRBJ2-3	CASRWDLARVASTSTDTQYF	TGCGCCAGCCGGTGGGATTTGGCCCGCGTAGCGTCCACTAGCACAGATACGCAGTATTTT
once	TRBD2	TRBV10-3	TRBJ2-2	CASSYLLAGNTGELFF	TGTGCCAGCAGTTACCTACTAGCGGGAAACACCGGGGAGCTGTTTTTT
few	NA	TRBV7-9	TRBJ2-5	CASSLGTAQQETQYF	TGTGCCAGCAGCTTAGGTACGGCACAACAAGAGACCCAGTACTTC
NA	TRBD2	TRBV9	TRBJ2-1	CASSVTSGRAGNEQFF	TGTGCCAGCAGCGTGACAAGCGGGAGGGCGGGCAATGAGCAGTTCTTC
few	NA	TRBV20-1	TRBJ2-7	CSARRYWEQYF	TGCAGTGCTAGGCGGTATTGGGAGCAGTACTTC
NA	TRBD1	TRBV29-1	TRBJ1-3	CSVQGGSGNTIYF	TGCAGCGTTCAGGGGGGTTCTGGAAACACCATATATTTT
few	NA	TRBV7-8	TRBJ1-5	CASSLQPNNQPQHF	TGTGCCAGCAGCTTACAGCCGAACAATCAGCCCCAGCATTTT
NA	TRBD2	TRBV11-2	TRBJ2-1	CASSLDWSGRPSNEQFF	TGTGCCAGCAGCTTAGATTGGAGCGGGAGGCCTAGTAATGAGCAGTTCTTC
few	TRBD1	TRBV27	TRBJ2-3	CASSTGGLDMNF	TGTGCCAGCAGTACAGGGGGCCTTGACATGAATTTT
NA	NA	TRBV6-4	TRBJ2-2	CASSDSGGVDTGELFF	TGTGCCAGCAGTGACTCTGGAGGGGTCGACACCGGGGAGCTGTTTTTT
NA	TRBD1	TRBV27	TRBJ2-5	CASHEGTGGSETQYF	TGTGCCAGCCATGAGGGGACAGGGGGCTCGGAGACCCAGTACTTC
NA	NA	TRBV7-8	TRBJ2-7	CASSLHLGEQYF	TGTGCCAGCAGCTTGCACCTGGGGGAGCAGTACTTC
NA	NA	TRBV6-5	TRBJ2-5	CASSYEASGETQYF	TGTGCCAGCAGTTACGAAGCATCTGGAGAGACCCAGTACTTC
once	TRBD1	TRBV7-2	TRBJ2-7	CASSYRDSYYEQYF	TGTGCCAGCAGCTACCGGGACAGTTACTACGAGCAGTACTTC
NA	NA	TRBV7-9	TRBJ2-1	CASSASYNEQFF	TGTGCCAGCAGCGCCTCCTACAATGAGCAGTTCTTC
NA	NA	TRBV6-1	TRBJ2-6	CASSVMGQSGANVLTF	TGTGCCAGCAGTGTAATGGGACAATCTGGGGCCAACGTCCTGACTTTC
NA	NA	TRBV4-1	TRBJ1-5	CASSQLGGSNQPQHF	TGCGCCAGCAGCCAACTCGGGGGGAGCAATCAGCCCCAGCATTTT
NA	NA	TRBV9	TRBJ2-5	CASSVDGSVETQYF	TGTGCCAGCAGCGTAGACGGGTCCGTAGAGACCCAGTACTTC
NA	NA	TRBV28	TRBJ2-3	CASSLWVADTQYF	TGTGCCAGCAGTTTATGGGTGGCAGATACGCAGTATTTT
NA	TRBD1	TRBV7-9	TRBJ2-7	CASLRGTGQGIPLSYEQYF	TGTGCCAGCTTAAGAGGGACCGGACAGGGTATTCCTCTCTCCTACGAGCAGTACTTC
few	NA	TRBV5-6	TRBJ1-1	CASSWARQDTEAFF	TGTGCCAGCAGCTGGGCCAGACAGGACACTGAAGCTTTCTTT
once	NA	TRBV2	TRBJ2-1	CASSERDLPADNEQFF	TGTGCCAGCAGTGAAAGGGACCTCCCCGCAGACAATGAGCAGTTCTTC
few	TRBD1	TRBV6-5	TRBJ2-7	CASRDRGSYEQYF	TGTGCCAGCCGGGACAGAGGATCCTACGAGCAGTACTTC
once	TRBD2	TRBV13	TRBJ2-2	CASSLGLAGEGGGTGELFF	TGTGCCAGCAGCCTAGGACTAGCGGGAGAAGGCGGGGGGACCGGGGAGCTGTTTTTT
NA	NA	TRBV29-1	TRBJ2-3	CSVEEAWVHISSTDTQYF	TGCAGCGTTGAAGAAGCGTGGGTCCATATTTCTAGCACAGATACGCAGTATTTT
NA	TRBD2	TRBV7-2	TRBJ2-3	CASSLDASGRAGDTQYF	TGTGCCAGCAGCTTAGACGCTAGCGGGAGGGCCGGAGATACGCAGTATTTT
NA	TRBD1	TRBV28	TRBJ1-1	CASIGYQGAQWGTEAFF	TGTGCCAGCATTGGCTATCAGGGGGCTCAATGGGGCACTGAAGCTTTCTTT
NA	TRBD1	TRBV5-6	TRBJ2-3	CASSCRDRSTDTQYF	TGTGCCAGCAGCTGCCGGGACAGGTCCACAGATACGCAGTATTTT
NA	NA	TRBV27	TRBJ1-1	CASSSGTYTEAFF	TGTGCCAGCAGTTCGGGGACGTACACTGAAGCTTTCTTT
NA	TRBD2	TRBV25-1	TRBJ2-7	CASSGVRGTSDHEQYF	TGTGCCAGCAGTGGCGTCCGAGGGACTAGCGACCACGAGCAGTACTTC
NA	NA	TRBV7-9	TRBJ2-1	CASSIDVTDEFF	TGTGCCAGCAGCATCGATGTGACAGACGAGTTCTTC
NA	TRBD1	TRBV2	TRBJ2-7	CASSVQTGPYEQYF	TGTGCCAGCAGTGTACAGACAGGGCCCTACGAGCAGTACTTC
NA	NA	TRBV5-5	TRBJ1-4	CASSLAGGTNEKLFF	TGTGCCAGCAGCTTGGCCGGGGGGACTAATGAAAAACTGTTTTTT
few	NA	TRBV19	TRBJ1-1	CASSLTQGTEAFF	TGTGCCAGTAGTTTAACACAGGGTACTGAAGCTTTCTTT
NA	TRBD2	TRBV25-1	TRBJ2-2	CASSAKREPGELFF	TGTGCCAGCAGTGCAAAGCGGGAGCCCGGGGAGCTGTTTTTT